This T cell receptor beta chain was retrieved from a study of blood T cell repertoires in COVID-19. TCRdb's copy holds only in-frame clones and misses some; the assay was immunoSEQ multiplex PCR. The sample has roughly 100,000 clones, roughly 91% seen once. The CDR3 is 11 residues long. Trimming removed 5 bases from V and 5 bases from J, with 5 bases in between. The TCR was taken from a human donor in a cohort sampled during active COVID-19. The sample comprised peripheral blood. J is TRBJ2-3 and V is TRBV12-3 or TRBV12-4; no firm D call. The CDR3, as DNA: TGTGCCAGCAGTAGAGGAGATACGCAGTATTTT. This encodes CASSRGDTQYF.